Listed here are 19 T cell receptor beta chains from one sample, sequenced in a study of blood T cells in healthy people across ages. The authors ran a second PCR of about 6 to 11 cycles using a sample-barcoded 5' primer and a J-beta primer mix. TCRdb ran MiXCR on the 5' RACE reads and lists one entry per CDR3 protein. The table has about 670,000 distinct CDR3 sequences, around 43% seen once. The sample consisted of blood. These receptors were obtained from an elderly man in good health.

As concerns this clonotype: A read error may account for a junction end that differs from germline. The chain joins TRBV11-2 to TRBJ2-1, with 7 positions matching TRBD1. The germline gives CDR1 SGHAT, CDR2 FQNNGV. This CDR3 is built from 15 residues. CDR3 in amino acids: CASRLLPTGFNEQFF. In DNA form, the CDR3 reads TGTGCCAGCCGCTTACTACCGACAGGGTTCAATGAGCAGTTCTTC.

The chain uses TRBV6-1 and TRBJ2-1; 9 bases are shared with TRBD2. With the DNA end fitting TRBJ2-7 better, the J assignment may be wrong. The CDR3 spans 14 residues. Germline-derived CDR1 and CDR2 are MNHNS and SASEGT. The CDR3 DNA reads as TGTGCCAGCAGTGAGCGGGAGGGGTACAATGAGCAGTACTTC. Translating it yields CASSEREGYNEQYF.

J is TRBJ1-4 and V is TRBV3-1, with D uncertain. With 1 base removed from V and 8 bases from J, the gap between germline ends came to 5 bases. This CDR3 has 12 amino acids. The germline CDR1 and CDR2 sequences are LGHDT and YNNKEL (reference sequence). DNA for the CDR3: TGTGCCAGCAGCCAAGGTCCCGAAAAACTGTTTTTT. Translation: CASSQGPEKLFF.

The rearrangement joins TRBV7-8 to TRBJ2-3; weak D call: TRBD2 (6 bases). This CDR3 region has 14 residues. Trimming shortened V by 3 bases and J by 4 bases, and 11 bases separated the two germline ends. Germline CDR1 SGHVS, CDR2 FQNEAQ. In DNA form, the CDR3 reads TGTGCCAGCAGCTTGAAACCGGGGGCAGATACGCAGTATTTT. Translating gives CASSLKPGADTQYF. Complete variable domain (other parts from reference TRBV7-8 and TRBJ2-3): GAGVSQSPRYKVAKRGQDVALRCDPISGHVSLFWYQQALGQGPEFLTYFQNEAQLDKSGLPSDRFFAERPEGSVSTLKIQRTQQEDSAVYLCASSLKPGADTQYFGPGTRLTVL.

The chain has TRBV7-2 and TRBJ2-1, with 8 bases aligning to TRBD2. The DNA end favors TRBJ2-7, so the J call may be wrong. Germline CDR1 reads SGHTA; CDR2 reads FQGNSA. This CDR3 is 15 amino acids long. For the CDR3, the DNA is TGTGCCAGCAGCTCCTATCGGGGGGGGCCCAATGAGCAGTACTTC. Translating it yields CASSSYRGGPNEQYF.

This clonotype was observed a few times. The CDR3: CASSLGNNVLTF. The CDR3 region has the DNA TGCGCCAGCAGCTTGGGGAATAACGTCCTGACTTTC. The chain has TRBV5-1 and TRBJ2-6; no firm D call. Germline CDR1 reads SGHRS; CDR2 reads YFSETQ. V was trimmed by 0 bases and J by 10 bases, leaving 5 bases between them. This CDR3 contains 12 residues.

This sequence joins TRBV11-1 and TRBJ2-3; TRBD1 matches at 8 bases. V shed 3 bases and J 2 bases; nucleotides not matched to a gene: 4. The CDR3 sequence is 15 residues long. Germline V gene data show CDR1 as SGHAT and CDR2 as FQDESV (reference sequence). CDR3 nucleotides: TGTGCCAGCAGCTTGGACAGGGACCCCACAGATACGCAGTATTTT. Translated: CASSLDRDPTDTQYF.

The chain recombines TRBV7-9 with TRBJ2-3; 8 bases line up with TRBD2. From germline, CDR1 is SEHNR and CDR2 FQNEAQ (reference sequence). The CDR3 contains 15 residues. Trimming took 5 bases from V and 5 from J; bases not matched to a gene: 9. Written as DNA, the CDR3 is TGTGCCAGCAGCCCGCCGGGGGGGGCGGGAGATACGCAGTATTTT. This gives the protein CASSPPGGAGDTQYF.

This rearrangement joins TRBV9 to TRBJ2-7, with D tentatively TRBD2 (5 bases). V was trimmed by 0 bases and J by 6 bases, leaving 16 bases between them. The CDR3 spans 15 residues. Germline V gene sequence: CDR1 SGDLS, CDR2 YYNGEE. CDR3 region: CASSVGGGGAFEQYF. CDR3 nucleotide sequence: TGTGCCAGCAGCGTAGGTGGCGGAGGAGCCTTCGAGCAGTACTTC.

The genes are TRBV12-3 or TRBV12-4 and TRBJ1-2; D is undetermined. Between the trimmed V and J ends, which lost 6 bases and 2 bases, there was a span of 7 bases. This CDR3 has 12 amino acids. The CDR3 coding sequence is TGTGCCAGCAGCAACGTGAACTATGGCTACACCTTC. Amino acids: CASSNVNYGYTF.

This clonotype was seen repeatedly, ten times or more. V is TRBV7-8 and J is TRBJ2-7, with D possibly matching TRBD2 (5 bases). Germline V gives CDR1 SGHVS, CDR2 FQNEAQ. Trimming removed 3 bases at V and 7 bases at J, with 13 bases between. The CDR3 is 13 amino acids. The DNA of the CDR3 is TGTGCCAGCAGCTTGGACTTACCGGGAGAGCAGTACTTC. It yields the protein CASSLDLPGEQYF.

The gene calls are TRBV2 and TRBJ2-1; D is perhaps TRBD2 (5 bases). CDR3 size: 15 residues. Per germline, CDR1 SNHLY and CDR2 FYNNEI. V was pared by 6 bases and J by 1 base, with 13 bases between. CDR3 DNA sequence: TGTGCCAGCAGAATCGGACGGACTTCCTACAATGAGCAGTTCTTC. Protein: CASRIGRTSYNEQFF. Supplemented by reference TRBV2 and TRBJ2-1, the full variable domain reads EPEVTQTPSHQVTQMGQEVILRCVPISNHLYFYWYRQILGQKVEFLVSFYNNEISEKSEIFDDQFSVERPDGSNFTLKIRSTKLEDSAMYFCASRIGRTSYNEQFFGPGTRLTVL.

The J gene is TRBJ2-5, the V gene TRBV20-1; 8 bases are shared with TRBD2. The J segment lost 2 bases and the V segment lost 0 bases, leaving 11 bases of the junction unmatched. Germline lookup yields CDR1 DFQATT and CDR2 SNEGSKA (reference sequence). The CDR3 has 17 residues. The DNA of the CDR3 is TGCAGTGCTAGAGATGAGGTAGCGGGAATATTACAAGAGACCCAGTACTTC. It translates to CSARDEVAGILQETQYF.

In DNA, the CDR3 is TGTGCCAGCGGCACAGGGGGACAGGGGTTTATTATTTCCTACGAGCAGTACTTC. This encodes CASGTGGQGFIISYEQYF. The chain employs TRBV7-2 and TRBJ2-5, with 10 nucleotides matching TRBD1. The end of the DNA is better explained by TRBJ2-7, so the J call may be wrong. Per germline, CDR1 SGHTA and CDR2 FQGNSA. CDR3 size: 18 residues.

This clonotype was counted only a few times. This chain joins TRBV6-1 and TRBJ2-7; 9 nucleotides align to TRBD1. Looked up from germline, CDR1 is MNHNS and CDR2 is SASEGT. The CDR3 covers 14 residues. V shed 6 bases, J shed 6 bases, and the junction held 9 bases outside the gene matches. CDR3 sequence reads: CASSGQGHSFEQYF. DNA for the CDR3: TGTGCCAGCAGCGGACAGGGGCATAGTTTCGAGCAGTACTTC.

The V and J genes are TRBV28 and TRBJ2-3; D is uncertain. In germline, CDR1 is MDHEN, CDR2 SYDVKM. The CDR3 covers 12 residues. V lost 5 bases and J 2 bases, leaving 5 bases between the germline ends. The CDR3 spells CASSPVTDTQYF. The DNA of the CDR3 is TGTGCCAGCAGTCCGGTCACAGATACGCAGTATTTT.

This clonotype was observed a handful of times. This chain connects TRBV27 to TRBJ2-4, with D perhaps TRBD1 or TRBD2 (6 bases each). The J call may be faulty, since TRBJ2-7 better matches the DNA end. Germline V gene data show CDR1 as MNHEY and CDR2 as SMNVEV (reference sequence). The length of the CDR3 is 14 residues. The CDR3 nucleotides are TGTGCCAGCAGTGTAAGGGGGAGCGGGTACGAGCAGTACTTC. It encodes CASSVRGSGYEQYF.

The rearrangement uses TRBV28 and TRBJ1-6; D unclear. Germline-derived CDR1 and CDR2 are MDHEN and SYDVKM. The CDR3 runs 14 residues. Trimming left V 8 bases short and J 6 bases short, with 14 bases between. Here the CDR3 DNA reads TGTGCCAGCTTGCGTCAGCGCATTAATTCACCCCTCCACTTT. Its protein product is CASLRQRINSPLHF.

This clonotype was detected many times. The chain joins TRBV4-3 to TRBJ2-6, with TRBD1 identical over 7 bases. V dropped 1 base and J dropped 3; count of bases not matched to a gene: 3. The germline gives CDR1 LGHNA, CDR2 YSLEER. This CDR3 contains 16 residues. Written as DNA, the CDR3 is TGCGCCAGCAGCCAAGGAGGGGGCTATGGGGCCAACGTCCTGACTTTC. This sequence encodes CASSQGGGYGANVLTF.